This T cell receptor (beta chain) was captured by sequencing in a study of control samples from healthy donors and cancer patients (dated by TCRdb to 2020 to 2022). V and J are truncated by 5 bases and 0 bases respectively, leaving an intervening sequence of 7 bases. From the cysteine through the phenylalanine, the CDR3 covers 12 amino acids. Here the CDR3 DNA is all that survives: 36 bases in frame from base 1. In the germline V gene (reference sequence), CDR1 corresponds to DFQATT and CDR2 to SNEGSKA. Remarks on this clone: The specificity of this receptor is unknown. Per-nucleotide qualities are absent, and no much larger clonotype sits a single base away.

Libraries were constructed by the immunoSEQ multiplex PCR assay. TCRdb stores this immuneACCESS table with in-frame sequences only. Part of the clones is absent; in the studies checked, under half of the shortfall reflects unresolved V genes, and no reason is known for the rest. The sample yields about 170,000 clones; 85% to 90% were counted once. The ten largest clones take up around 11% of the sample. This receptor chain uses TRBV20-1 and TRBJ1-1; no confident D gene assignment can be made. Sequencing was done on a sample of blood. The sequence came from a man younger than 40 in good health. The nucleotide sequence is TGCAGTGCTGGTGCGGTGAACACTGAAGCTTTCTTT. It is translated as CSAGAVNTEAFF.